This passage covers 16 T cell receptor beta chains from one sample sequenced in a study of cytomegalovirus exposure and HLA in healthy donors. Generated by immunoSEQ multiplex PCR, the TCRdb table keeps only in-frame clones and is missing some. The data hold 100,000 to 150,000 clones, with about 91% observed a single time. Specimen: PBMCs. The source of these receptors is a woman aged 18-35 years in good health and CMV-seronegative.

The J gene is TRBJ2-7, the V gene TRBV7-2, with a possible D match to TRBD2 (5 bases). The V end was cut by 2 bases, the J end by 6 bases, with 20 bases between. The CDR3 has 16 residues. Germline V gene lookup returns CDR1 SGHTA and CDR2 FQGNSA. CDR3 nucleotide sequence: TGTGCCAGCAGCTTAATGGCCCCCCTGGCTAGCCCCGAGCAGTACTTC. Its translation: CASSLMAPLASPEQYF.

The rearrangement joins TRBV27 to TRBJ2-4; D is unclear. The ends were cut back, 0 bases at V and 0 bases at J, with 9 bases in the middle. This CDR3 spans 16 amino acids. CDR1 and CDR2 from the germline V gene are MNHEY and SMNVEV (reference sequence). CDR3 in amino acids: CASSLSEQLAKNIQYF. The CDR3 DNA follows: TGTGCCAGCAGTTTATCGGAACAGCTAGCCAAAAACATTCAGTACTTC.

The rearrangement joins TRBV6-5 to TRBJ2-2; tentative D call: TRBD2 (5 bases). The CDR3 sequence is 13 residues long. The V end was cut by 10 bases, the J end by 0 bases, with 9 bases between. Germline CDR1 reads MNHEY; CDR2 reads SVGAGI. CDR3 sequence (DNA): TGTGCCAACGGGGATACGAACACCGGGGAGCTGTTTTTT. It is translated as CANGDTNTGELFF.

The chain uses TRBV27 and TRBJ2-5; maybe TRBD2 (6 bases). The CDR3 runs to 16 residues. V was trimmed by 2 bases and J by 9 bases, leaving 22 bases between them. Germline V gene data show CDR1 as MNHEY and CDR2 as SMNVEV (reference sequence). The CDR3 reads CASSLMRGTLFLAQYF. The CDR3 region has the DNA TGTGCCAGCAGTTTAATGCGGGGAACCCTATTCTTGGCCCAGTACTTC.

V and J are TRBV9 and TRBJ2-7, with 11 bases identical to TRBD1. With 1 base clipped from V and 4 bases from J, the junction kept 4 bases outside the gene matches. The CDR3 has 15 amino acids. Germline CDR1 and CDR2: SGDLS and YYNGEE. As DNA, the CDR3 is TGTGCCAGCAGCGTAACCGGGACAGGGGGTTACGAGCAGTACTTC. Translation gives CASSVTGTGGYEQYF.

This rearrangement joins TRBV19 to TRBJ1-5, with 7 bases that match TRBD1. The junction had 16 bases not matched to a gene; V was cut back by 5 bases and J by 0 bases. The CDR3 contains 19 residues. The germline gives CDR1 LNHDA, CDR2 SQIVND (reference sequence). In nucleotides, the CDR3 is TGTGCCAGTAGTTTTACAGGGGCCACGGGCAGCTATAGCAATCAGCCCCAGCATTTT. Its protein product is CASSFTGATGSYSNQPQHF.

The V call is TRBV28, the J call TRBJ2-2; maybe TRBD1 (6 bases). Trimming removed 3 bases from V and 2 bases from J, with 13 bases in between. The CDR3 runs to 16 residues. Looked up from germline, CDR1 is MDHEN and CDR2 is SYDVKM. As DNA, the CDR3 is TGTGCCAGCAGTTTGTTAGGGGGAGCCAACACCGGGGAGCTGTTTTTT. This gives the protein CASSLLGGANTGELFF.

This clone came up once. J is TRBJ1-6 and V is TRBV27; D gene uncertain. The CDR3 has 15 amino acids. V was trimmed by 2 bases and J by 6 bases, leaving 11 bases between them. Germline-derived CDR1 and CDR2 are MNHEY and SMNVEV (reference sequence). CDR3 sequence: CASSLRERVNSPLHF. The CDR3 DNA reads TGTGCCAGCAGTTTACGGGAAAGAGTTAATTCACCCCTCCACTTT.

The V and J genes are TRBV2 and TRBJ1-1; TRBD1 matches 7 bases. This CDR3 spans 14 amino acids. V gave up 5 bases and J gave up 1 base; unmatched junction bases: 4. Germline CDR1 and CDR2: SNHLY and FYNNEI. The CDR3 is CASSLYRGNTEAFF. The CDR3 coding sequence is TGTGCCAGCAGTCTATACAGGGGGAACACTGAAGCTTTCTTT. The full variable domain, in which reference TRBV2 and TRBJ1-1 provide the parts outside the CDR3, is EPEVTQTPSHQVTQMGQEVILRCVPISNHLYFYWYRQILGQKVEFLVSFYNNEISEKSEIFDDQFSVERPDGSNFTLKIRSTKLEDSAMYFCASSLYRGNTEAFFGQGTRLTVV.

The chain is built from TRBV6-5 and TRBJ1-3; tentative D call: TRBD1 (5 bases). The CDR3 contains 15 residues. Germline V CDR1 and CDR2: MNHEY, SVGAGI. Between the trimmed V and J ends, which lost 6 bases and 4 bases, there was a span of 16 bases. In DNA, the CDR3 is TGTGCCAGCAGCCCCATGGGGGGGACGGGAAACACCATATATTTT. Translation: CASSPMGGTGNTIYF.

CDR3 residues: CAWSTRGGETQYF. In DNA form, the CDR3 reads TGTGCCTGGAGCACAAGGGGGGGGGAGACCCAGTACTTC. The chain has TRBV30 and TRBJ2-5; possible D gene TRBD2, 7 bases. V lost 3 bases, J lost 5 bases, and 13 bases lay in between. CDR3 length: 13 amino acids. Germline assignment: CDR1 GTSNPN and CDR2 SVGIG (reference sequence).

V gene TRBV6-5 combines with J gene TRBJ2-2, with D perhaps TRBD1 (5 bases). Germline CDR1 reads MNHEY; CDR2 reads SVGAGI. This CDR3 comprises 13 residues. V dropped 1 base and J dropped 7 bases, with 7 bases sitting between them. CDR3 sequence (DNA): TGTGCCAGCAGTTACTGGGGCGGCGGGGAGCTGTTTTTT. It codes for CASSYWGGGELFF.

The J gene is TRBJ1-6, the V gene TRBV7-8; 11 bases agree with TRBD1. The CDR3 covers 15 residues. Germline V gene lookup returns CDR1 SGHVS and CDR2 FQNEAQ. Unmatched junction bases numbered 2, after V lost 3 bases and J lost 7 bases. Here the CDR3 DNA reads TGTGCCAGCAGCTTCGGACAGGGGGCCAATTCACCCCTCCACTTT. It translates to CASSFGQGANSPLHF.

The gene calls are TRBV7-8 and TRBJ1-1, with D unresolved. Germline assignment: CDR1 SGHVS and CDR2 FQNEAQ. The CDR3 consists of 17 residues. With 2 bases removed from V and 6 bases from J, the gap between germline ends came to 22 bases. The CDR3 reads CASSLIRGENIFAEAFF. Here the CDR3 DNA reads TGTGCCAGCAGCTTAATACGCGGGGAGAATATATTCGCTGAAGCTTTCTTT.

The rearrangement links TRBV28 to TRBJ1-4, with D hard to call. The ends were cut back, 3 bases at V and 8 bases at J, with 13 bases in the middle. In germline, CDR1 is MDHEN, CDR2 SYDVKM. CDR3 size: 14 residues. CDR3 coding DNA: TGTGCCAGCAGTTTGAGCGTGGTTTGGGAAAAACTGTTTTTT. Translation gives CASSLSVVWEKLFF.

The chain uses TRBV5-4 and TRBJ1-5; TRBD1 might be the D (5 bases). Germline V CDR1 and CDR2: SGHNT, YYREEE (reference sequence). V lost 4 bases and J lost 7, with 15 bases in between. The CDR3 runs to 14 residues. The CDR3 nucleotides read TGTGCCAGCAGCCTTTGGGGACTCGGGCAGCCCCAGCATTTT. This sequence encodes CASSLWGLGQPQHF.